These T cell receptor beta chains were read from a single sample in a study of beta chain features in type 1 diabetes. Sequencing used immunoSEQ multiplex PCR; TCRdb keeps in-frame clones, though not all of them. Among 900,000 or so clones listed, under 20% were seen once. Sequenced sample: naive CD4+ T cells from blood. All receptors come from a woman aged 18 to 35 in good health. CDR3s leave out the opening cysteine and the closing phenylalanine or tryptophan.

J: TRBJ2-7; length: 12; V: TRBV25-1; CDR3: ASSIAGSSDEQY
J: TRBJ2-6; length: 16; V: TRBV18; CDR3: ASSPGAGRPSGANVLT
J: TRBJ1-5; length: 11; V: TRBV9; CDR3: ASSVEQGQPQH
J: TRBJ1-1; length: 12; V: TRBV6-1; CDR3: ASSDGQGLTEAF
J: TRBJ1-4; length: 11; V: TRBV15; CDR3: ATSIGTGEKLF
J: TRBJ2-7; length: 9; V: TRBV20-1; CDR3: SARDHREQY
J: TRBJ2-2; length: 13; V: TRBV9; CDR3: ASSVGTANTGELF
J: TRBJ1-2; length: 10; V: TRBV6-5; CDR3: ASSGQGHGYT
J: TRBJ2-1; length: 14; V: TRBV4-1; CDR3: ASSQRGQISYNEQF
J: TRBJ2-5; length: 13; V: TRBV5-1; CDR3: ASSSGPREVETQY
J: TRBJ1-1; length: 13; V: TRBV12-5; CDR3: ASAQGGATVTEAF
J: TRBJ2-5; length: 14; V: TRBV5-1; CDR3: ASSHGAGAPKETQY
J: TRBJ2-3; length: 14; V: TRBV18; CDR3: ASSPGGGRRTDTQY
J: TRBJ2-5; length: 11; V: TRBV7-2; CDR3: ASSFGAEETQY
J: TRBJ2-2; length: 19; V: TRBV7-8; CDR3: ASSPRLAGGPPRSSTGELF
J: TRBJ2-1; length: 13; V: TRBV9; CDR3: ASSPTGAPRHEQF
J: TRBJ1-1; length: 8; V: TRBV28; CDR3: ASSYTEAF
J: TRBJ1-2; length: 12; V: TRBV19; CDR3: ASSAPQGVAGYT
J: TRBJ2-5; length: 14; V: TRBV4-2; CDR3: ASSQGTSGTAETQY
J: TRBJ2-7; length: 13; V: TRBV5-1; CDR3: ASSLDGDSSYEQY
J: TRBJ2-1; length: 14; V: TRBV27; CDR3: ASSLQLTRSYNEQF
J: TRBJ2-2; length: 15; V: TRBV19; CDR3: ASSPLPGQGNAGELF
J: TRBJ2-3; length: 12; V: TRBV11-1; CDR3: ASSLFSTSDTQY
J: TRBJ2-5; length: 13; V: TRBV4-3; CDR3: ASSQELGYQETQY